This TCR beta chain comes out of a study of spatial heterogeneity in lung cancer. Study overall: Raw-read counts averaged over ten per unique TCR and UMI combination.

The sample's time point: sample taken at primary tumor resection. There were roughly 72 donors, all of them untreated patients with early-stage non-small cell lung cancer. TCR cDNA molecules each carried a unique molecular identifier. TCRdb called the 5' RACE reads again in MiXCR, with one record for every CDR3 protein. The top ten clones hold 30% to 45% of a sample with 30,000 to 45,000 distinct CDR3 sequences, approximately 3.1% of them seen once. This CDR3 is 13 amino acids long. Per germline, CDR1 MDHEN and CDR2 SYDVKM. Trimming stripped 8 bases from V and 4 bases from J, with 12 bases between. This receptor was taken from a male donor with early-stage non-small cell lung cancer. This material consisted of normal lung tissue next to the tumor, taken at surgery. The chain carries TRBV28 and TRBJ1-5; TRBD1 is a possible D gene (5 bases). The CDR3 loop is CASGRQINQPQHF. The CDR3 nucleotides read TGTGCCAGCGGGAGACAGATTAATCAGCCCCAGCATTTT. Filled out from reference TRBV28 and TRBJ1-5, the complete variable domain reads DVKVTQSSRYLVKRTGEKVFLECVQDMDHENMFWYRQDPGLGLRLIYFSYDVKMKEKGDIPEGYSVSREKKERFSLILESASTNQTSMYLCASGRQINQPQHFGDGTRLSIL.